Below, one T cell receptor beta chain is given with its context. Its specificity is unknown. This entry belongs to a study of cytomegalovirus exposure and HLA in healthy donors. Study results and caveats: Links to common viral pathogens appeared, in a later analysis, for several of the most significant clusters. The study flagged about 160 TCR beta chains as cytomegalovirus-associated. In a later analysis, across HLA loci, associated TCR counts were highest for DRB1, lowest for HLA-C. Within an earlier analysis, most TCR beta V segments proved productive either about 90% or about 30% of the time.

The PCR made use of 60 Vbeta and 13 Jbeta primers. Data came from immunoSEQ multiplex PCR; TCRdb stores just in-frame clones and leaves some out. The data hold over 100,000 clones, with over 75% observed a single time. From germline, CDR1 is MNHEY and CDR2 SMNVEV (reference sequence). The CDR3 totals 17 residues. Unmatched junction bases numbered 12, after V lost 6 bases and J lost 1 base. The gene calls are TRBV27 and TRBJ2-3; 8 nucleotides line up with TRBD1. The sample consisted of PBMCs. The origin of this receptor is a man in his thirties or forties in good health and CMV-seronegative. CDR3 sequence (DNA): TGTGCCAGCAGCCTCCCCCGCACAGGGGGAGGCACAGATACGCAGTATTTT. It codes for CASSLPRTGGGTDTQYF.